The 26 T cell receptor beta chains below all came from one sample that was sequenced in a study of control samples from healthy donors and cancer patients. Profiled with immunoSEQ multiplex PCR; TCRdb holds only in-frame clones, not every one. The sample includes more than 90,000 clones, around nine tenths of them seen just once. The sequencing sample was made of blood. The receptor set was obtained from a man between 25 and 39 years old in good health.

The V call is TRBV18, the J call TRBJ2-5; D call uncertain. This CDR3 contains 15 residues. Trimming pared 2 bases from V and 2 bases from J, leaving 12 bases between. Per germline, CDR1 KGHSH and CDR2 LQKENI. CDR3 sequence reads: CASSPEVRRQETQYF. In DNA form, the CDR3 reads TGTGCCAGCTCACCAGAGGTACGCCGACAAGAGACCCAGTACTTC.

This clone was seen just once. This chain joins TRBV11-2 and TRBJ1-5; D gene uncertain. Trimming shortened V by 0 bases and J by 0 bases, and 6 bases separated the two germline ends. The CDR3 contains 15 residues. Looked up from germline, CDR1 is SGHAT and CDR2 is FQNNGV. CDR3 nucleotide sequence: TGTGCCAGCAGCTTAGAGGTCGGTAGCAATCAGCCCCAGCATTTT. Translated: CASSLEVGSNQPQHF.

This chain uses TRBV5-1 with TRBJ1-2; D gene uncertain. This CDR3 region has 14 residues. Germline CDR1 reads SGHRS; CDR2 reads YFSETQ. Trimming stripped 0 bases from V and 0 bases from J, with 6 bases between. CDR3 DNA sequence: TGCGCCAGCAGCTTGGATGGGGCTAACTATGGCTACACCTTC. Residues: CASSLDGANYGYTF.

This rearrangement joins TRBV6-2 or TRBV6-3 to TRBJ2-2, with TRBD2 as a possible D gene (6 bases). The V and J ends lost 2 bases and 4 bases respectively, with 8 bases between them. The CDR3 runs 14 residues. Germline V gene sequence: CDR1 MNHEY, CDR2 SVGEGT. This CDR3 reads CASSYMGGTGELFF. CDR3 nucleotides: TGTGCCAGCAGTTACATGGGGGGCACCGGGGAGCTGTTTTTT.

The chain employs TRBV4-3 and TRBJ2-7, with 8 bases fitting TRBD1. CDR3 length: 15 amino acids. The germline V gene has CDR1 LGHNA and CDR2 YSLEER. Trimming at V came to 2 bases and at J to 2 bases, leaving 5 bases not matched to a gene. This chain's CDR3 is CASSQQTGVTYEQYF. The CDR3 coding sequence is TGCGCCAGCAGCCAACAGACAGGGGTAACCTACGAGCAGTACTTC.

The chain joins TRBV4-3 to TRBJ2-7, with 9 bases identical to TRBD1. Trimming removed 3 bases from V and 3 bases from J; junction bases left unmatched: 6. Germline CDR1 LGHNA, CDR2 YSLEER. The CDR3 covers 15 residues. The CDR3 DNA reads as TGCGCCAGCAGCCAGGACAGGGGTCCCCTCTACGAGCAGTACTTC. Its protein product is CASSQDRGPLYEQYF.

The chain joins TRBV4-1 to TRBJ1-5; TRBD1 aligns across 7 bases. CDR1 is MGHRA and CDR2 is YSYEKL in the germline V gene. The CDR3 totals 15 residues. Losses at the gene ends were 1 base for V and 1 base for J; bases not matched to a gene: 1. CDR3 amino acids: CASSQAGGSNQPQHF. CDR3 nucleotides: TGCGCCAGCAGCCAAGCAGGGGGAAGCAATCAGCCCCAGCATTTT.

The CDR3 region is CASSYGPSGEQFF. In DNA form, the CDR3 reads TGTGCCAGCAGTTACGGACCGAGCGGTGAGCAGTTCTTC. This chain joins TRBV6-5 and TRBJ2-1; weak D call: TRBD2 (5 bases). CDR1 and CDR2 from the germline V gene are MNHEY and SVGAGI. V was trimmed by 2 bases and J by 9 bases, leaving 11 bases between them. The CDR3 runs 13 residues.

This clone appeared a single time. The CDR3 coding sequence is TGTGCCAGCAGAATCCCGGGACGAGGCCATGAGCAGTTCTTC. It translates to CASRIPGRGHEQFF. This rearrangement joins TRBV7-9 to TRBJ2-1; the D call may be TRBD1 or TRBD2 (5 bases each). The CDR3 consists of 14 residues. The V gene lost 6 bases and the J gene lost 8 bases, with 17 bases spanning the gap. The V gene's germline CDR1 is SEHNR and CDR2 FQNEAQ (reference sequence).

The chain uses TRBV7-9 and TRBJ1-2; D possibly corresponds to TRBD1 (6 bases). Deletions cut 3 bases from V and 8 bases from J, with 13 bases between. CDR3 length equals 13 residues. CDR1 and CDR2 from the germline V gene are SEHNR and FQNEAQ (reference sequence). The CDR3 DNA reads TGTGCCAGCAGCTTGGCAGGGGCGGAGGGCTACACCTTC. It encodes CASSLAGAEGYTF.

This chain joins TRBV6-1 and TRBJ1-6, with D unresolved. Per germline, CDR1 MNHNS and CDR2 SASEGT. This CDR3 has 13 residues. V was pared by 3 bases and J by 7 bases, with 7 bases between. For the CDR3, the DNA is TGTGCCAGCAGTGACGACGAGAATTCACCCCTCCACTTT. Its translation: CASSDDENSPLHF.

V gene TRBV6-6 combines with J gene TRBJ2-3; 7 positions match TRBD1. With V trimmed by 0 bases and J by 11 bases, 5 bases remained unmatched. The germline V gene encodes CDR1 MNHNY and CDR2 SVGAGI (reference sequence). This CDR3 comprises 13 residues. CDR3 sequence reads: CASSYSTGVWQYF. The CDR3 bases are TGTGCCAGCAGTTACTCAACAGGGGTTTGGCAGTATTTT.

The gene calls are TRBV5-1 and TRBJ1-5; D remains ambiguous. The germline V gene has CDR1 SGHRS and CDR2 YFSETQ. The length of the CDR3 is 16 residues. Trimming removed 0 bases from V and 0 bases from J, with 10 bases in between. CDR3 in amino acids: CASSLEGPPSNQPQHF. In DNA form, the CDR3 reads TGCGCCAGCAGCTTGGAAGGGCCACCTAGCAATCAGCCCCAGCATTTT.

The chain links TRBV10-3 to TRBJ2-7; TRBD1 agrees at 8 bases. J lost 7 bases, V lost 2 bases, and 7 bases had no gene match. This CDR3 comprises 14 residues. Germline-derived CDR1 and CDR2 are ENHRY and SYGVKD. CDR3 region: CAISEGQGVREQYF. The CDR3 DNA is TGTGCCATCAGTGAGGGACAGGGAGTGCGGGAGCAGTACTTC.

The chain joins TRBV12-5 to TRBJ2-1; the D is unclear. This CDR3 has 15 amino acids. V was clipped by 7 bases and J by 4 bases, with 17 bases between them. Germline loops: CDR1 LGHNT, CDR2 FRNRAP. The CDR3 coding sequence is TGTGCTAGTGTTCGGACGAACCTTCTTTACAATGAGCAGTTCTTC. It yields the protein CASVRTNLLYNEQFF.

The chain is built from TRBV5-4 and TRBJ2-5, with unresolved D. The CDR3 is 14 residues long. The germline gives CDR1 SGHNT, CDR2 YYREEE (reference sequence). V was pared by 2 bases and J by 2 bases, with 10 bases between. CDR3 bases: TGTGCCAGCAGCTTAGATCTGGTTCAAGAGACCCAGTACTTC. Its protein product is CASSLDLVQETQYF.

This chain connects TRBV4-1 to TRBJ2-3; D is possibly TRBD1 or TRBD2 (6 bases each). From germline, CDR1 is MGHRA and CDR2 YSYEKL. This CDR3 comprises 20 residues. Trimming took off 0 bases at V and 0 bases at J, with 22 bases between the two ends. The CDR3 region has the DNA TGCGCCAGCAGCCAAGAAGGAGGAGGGGGTCTGCGGGTTAGCACAGATACGCAGTATTTT. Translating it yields CASSQEGGGGLRVSTDTQYF.

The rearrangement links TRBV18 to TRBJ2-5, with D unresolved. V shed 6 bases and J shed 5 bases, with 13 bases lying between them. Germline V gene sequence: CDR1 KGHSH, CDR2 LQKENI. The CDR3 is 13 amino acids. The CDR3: CASSFGVGETQYF. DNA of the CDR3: TGTGCCAGCTCGTTCGGAGTCGGGGAGACCCAGTACTTC.

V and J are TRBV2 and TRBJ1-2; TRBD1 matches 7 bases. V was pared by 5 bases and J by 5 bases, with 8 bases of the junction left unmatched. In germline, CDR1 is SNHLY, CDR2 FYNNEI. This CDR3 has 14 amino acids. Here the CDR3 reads CASSLFGDRYGYTF. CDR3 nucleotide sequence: TGTGCCAGCAGTCTTTTTGGGGACAGATATGGCTACACCTTC.

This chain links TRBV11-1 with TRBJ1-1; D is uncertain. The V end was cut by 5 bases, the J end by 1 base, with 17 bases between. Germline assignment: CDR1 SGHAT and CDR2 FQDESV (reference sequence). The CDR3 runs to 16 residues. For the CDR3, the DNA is TGTGCCAGCAGCCCAAGGTTCGGCGCGGCGAACACTGAAGCTTTCTTT. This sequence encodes CASSPRFGAANTEAFF.

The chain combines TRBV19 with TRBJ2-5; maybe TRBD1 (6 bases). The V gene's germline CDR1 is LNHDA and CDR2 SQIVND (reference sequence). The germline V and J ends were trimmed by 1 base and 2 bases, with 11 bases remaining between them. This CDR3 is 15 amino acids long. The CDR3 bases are TGTGCCAGTAGTATAGGGACAGCCTTTCAAGAGACCCAGTACTTC. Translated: CASSIGTAFQETQYF.

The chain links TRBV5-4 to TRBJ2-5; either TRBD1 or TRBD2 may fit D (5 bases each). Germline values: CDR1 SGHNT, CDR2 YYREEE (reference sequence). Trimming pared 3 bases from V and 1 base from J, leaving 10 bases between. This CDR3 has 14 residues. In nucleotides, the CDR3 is TGTGCCAGCAGCTGGGGGACGGTCCAAGAGACCCAGTACTTC. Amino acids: CASSWGTVQETQYF.

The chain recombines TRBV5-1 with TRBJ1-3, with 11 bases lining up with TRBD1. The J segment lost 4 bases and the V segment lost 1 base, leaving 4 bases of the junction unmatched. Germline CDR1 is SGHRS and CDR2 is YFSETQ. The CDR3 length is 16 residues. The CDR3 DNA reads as TGCGCCAGCAGCTTGTCCGGGACAGGGGGAGGAAACACCATATATTTT. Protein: CASSLSGTGGGNTIYF.

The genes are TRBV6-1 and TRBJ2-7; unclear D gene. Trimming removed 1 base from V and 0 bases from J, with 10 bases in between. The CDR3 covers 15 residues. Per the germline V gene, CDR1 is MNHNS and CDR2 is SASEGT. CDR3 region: CASSEGRWSSYEQYV. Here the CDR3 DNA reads TGTGCCAGCAGTGAAGGAAGATGGAGCTCCTACGAGCAGTACGTC.

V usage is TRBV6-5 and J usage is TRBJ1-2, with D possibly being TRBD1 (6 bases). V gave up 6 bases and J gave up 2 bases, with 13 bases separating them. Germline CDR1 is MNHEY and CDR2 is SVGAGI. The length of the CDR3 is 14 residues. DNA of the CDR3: TGTGCCAGCAGATACAGGGAACGGAACTATGGCTACACCTTC. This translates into CASRYRERNYGYTF.

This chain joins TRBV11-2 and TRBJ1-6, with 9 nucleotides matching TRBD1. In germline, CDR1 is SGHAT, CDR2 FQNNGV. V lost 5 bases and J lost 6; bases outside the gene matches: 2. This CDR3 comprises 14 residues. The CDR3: CASSRDRVNSPLHF. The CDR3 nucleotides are TGTGCCAGCAGCCGGGACAGGGTTAATTCACCCCTCCACTTT.